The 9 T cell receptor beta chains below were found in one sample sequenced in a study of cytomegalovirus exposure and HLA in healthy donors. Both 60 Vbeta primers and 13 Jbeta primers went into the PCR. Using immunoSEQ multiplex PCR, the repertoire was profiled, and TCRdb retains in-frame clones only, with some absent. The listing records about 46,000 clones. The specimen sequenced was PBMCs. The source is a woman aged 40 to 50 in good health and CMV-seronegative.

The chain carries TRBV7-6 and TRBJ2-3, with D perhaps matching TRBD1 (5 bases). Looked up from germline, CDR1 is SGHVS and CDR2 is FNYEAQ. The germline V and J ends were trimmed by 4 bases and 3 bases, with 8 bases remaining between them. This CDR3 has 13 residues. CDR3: CASSWGPTDTQYF. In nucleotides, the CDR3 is TGTGCCAGCAGCTGGGGCCCAACAGATACGCAGTATTTT.

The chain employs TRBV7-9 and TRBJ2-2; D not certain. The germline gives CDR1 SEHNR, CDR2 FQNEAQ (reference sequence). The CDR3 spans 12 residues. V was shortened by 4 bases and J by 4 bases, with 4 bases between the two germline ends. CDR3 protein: CASSSSTGELFF. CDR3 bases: TGTGCCAGCAGCTCCAGCACCGGGGAGCTGTTTTTT. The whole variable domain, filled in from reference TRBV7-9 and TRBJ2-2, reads DTGVSQNPRHKITKRGQNVTFRCDPISEHNRLYWYRQTLGQGPEFLTYFQNEAQLEKSRLLSDRFSAERPKGSFSTLEIQRTEQGDSAMYLCASSSSTGELFFGEGSRLTVL.

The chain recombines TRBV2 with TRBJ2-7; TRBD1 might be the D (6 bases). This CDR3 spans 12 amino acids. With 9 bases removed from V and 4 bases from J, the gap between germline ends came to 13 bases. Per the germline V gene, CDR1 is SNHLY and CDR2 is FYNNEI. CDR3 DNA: TGTGCCAGTACGGCAGGGGCATACGAGCAGTACTTC. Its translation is CASTAGAYEQYF.

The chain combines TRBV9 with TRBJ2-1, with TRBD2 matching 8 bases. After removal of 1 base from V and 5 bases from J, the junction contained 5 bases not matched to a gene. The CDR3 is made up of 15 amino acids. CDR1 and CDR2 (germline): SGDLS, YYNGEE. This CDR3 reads CASSVSGRANNEQFF. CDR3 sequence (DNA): TGTGCCAGCAGCGTATCCGGGAGGGCCAACAATGAGCAGTTCTTC.

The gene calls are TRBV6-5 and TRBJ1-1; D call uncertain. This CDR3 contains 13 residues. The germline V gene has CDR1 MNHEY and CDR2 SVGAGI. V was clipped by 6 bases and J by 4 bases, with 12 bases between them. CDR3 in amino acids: CASSPGIRTEAFF. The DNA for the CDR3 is TGTGCCAGCAGCCCCGGTATCCGCACTGAAGCTTTCTTT.

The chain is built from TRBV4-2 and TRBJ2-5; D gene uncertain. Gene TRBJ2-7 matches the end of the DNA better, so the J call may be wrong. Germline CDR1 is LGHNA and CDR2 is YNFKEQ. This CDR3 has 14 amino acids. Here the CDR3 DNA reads TGTGCCAGCAGCCAAGAGAGGAACTCCTACGAGCAGTACTTC. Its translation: CASSQERNSYEQYF.

The CDR3 loop reads CSVAAGDRGLDEQYF. The CDR3 DNA reads as TGCAGCGTTGCGGCTGGGGACAGGGGGCTTGACGAGCAGTACTTC. The chain recombines TRBV29-1 with TRBJ2-7; 12 bases agree with TRBD1. Unmatched junction bases numbered 9, after V lost 4 bases and J lost 5 bases. Germline CDR1 reads SQVTM; CDR2 reads ANQGSEA. The CDR3 sequence is 15 residues long.

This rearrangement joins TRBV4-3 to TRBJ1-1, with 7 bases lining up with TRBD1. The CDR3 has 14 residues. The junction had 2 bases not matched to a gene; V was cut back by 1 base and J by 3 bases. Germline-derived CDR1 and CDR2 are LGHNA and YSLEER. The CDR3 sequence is CASSQGQGDTEAFF. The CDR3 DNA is TGCGCCAGCAGCCAAGGACAGGGCGACACTGAAGCTTTCTTT.

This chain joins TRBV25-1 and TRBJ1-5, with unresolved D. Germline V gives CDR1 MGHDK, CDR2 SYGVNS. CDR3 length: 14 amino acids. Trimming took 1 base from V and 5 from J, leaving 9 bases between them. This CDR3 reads CASSESGGYQPQHF. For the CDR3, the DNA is TGTGCCAGCAGTGAATCGGGAGGGTATCAGCCCCAGCATTTT.